This TCR beta chain derives from a study of cytomegalovirus exposure and HLA in healthy donors. The primer mix had 60 Vbeta and 13 Jbeta primers. Profiling relied on immunoSEQ multiplex PCR, and the TCRdb table lists in-frame clones only, not all of them. The sample carries 200,000 or so clones, roughly 88% recorded once. The CDR3 length is 16 residues. J gave up 4 bases and V 7 bases, and 10 bases lay outside the gene matches. The germline V gene has CDR1 GTSNPN and CDR2 SVGIG (reference sequence). The sequenced sample consisted of PBMCs. The receptor comes from a boy between 2 and 10 years old in good health and CMV-seronegative. The chain has TRBV30 and TRBJ1-6; 10 bases are shared with TRBD1. Written as DNA, the CDR3 is TGTGCCTCATCGACAGGGGGCGGAACATATAATTCACCCCTCCACTTT. Amino acids: CASSTGGGTYNSPLHF.